The rows below give T cell receptor beta chains drawn from one sample of a study of response to subunit inactivated influenza vaccine. One entry per CDR3 protein, called by TCRdb with MiXCR from the RT-PCR reads. The table has hundreds of thousands of distinct CDR3 sequences, about 14% seen once. The sample in question was PBMCs from blood, obtained 14 days before vaccination. The source of these receptors is a man aged 45 to 65 who received an inactivated influenza vaccine. Each CDR3 is given with its conserved first and last residue. The order of the fields is D gene, J gene, clone size, V gene, CDR3 protein, CDR3 DNA. The D gene is left open where the match is weak. Clone size is not always given. Where it is, it says once, few, many or a class for expanded clones.

>-|TRBJ1-1|-|TRBV29-1
CSVDDRNTEAFF
TGCAGCGTTGACGACAGGAACACTGAAGCTTTCTTT
>-|TRBJ2-3|-|TRBV7-9
CASSFGTQYF
TGTGCCAGCAGCTTTGGTACGCAGTATTTT
>-|TRBJ1-5|-|TRBV7-8
CASSLVGMSNQPQHF
TGTGCCAGCAGCTTAGTAGGGATGAGCAATCAGCCCCAGCATTTT
>TRBD2|TRBJ2-3|-|TRBV7-3
CASSLRLAGGRFPDTQYF
TGTGCCAGCAGCTTAAGGTTAGCGGGGGGCCGGTTTCCAGATACGCAGTATTTT
>-|TRBJ1-2|few|TRBV4-1
CASSQGLSVYGYTF
TGCGCCAGCAGCCAAGGTCTATCAGTCTATGGCTACACCTTC
>TRBD1|TRBJ2-7|-|TRBV3-1
CASSGTVQYEQYF
TGTGCCAGCTCAGGGACAGTACAGTACGAGCAGTACTTC
>-|TRBJ2-7|many|TRBV4-3
CASSQDFPGGVYEQYF
TGCGCCAGCAGCCAAGATTTTCCCGGAGGAGTCTACGAGCAGTACTTC
>-|TRBJ1-5|once|TRBV12-3/TRBV12-4
CASSTQGRGGNQPQHF
TGTGCCAGCAGTACCCAAGGGAGGGGTGGCAATCAGCCCCAGCATTTT
>-|TRBJ1-2|-|TRBV5-6
CASSPPTGRVNYGYTF
TGTGCCAGCAGCCCGCCGACGGGTCGGGTTAACTATGGCTACACCTTC
>-|TRBJ2-5|-|TRBV7-9
CASSLGGGAQGTQYF
TGTGCCAGCAGCTTAGGAGGGGGGGCCCAAGGGACCCAGTACTTC
>TRBD2|TRBJ2-5|-|TRBV9
CASSASVGRVQETQYF
TGTGCCAGCAGCGCTTCCGTTGGGAGGGTCCAAGAGACCCAGTACTTC
>-|TRBJ2-7|-|TRBV6-1
CASSRVAGSYEQYF
TGTGCCAGCAGCCGCGTAGCAGGGAGCTACGAGCAGTACTTC
>-|TRBJ1-4|few|TRBV7-9
CASSPAGGEKLFF
TGTGCCAGCAGCCCAGCGGGGGGTGAAAAACTGTTTTTT
>TRBD1|TRBJ2-2|few|TRBV4-3
CASSYYRGSGELFF
TGCGCCAGCAGCTACTACAGGGGTAGCGGGGAGCTGTTTTTT
>-|TRBJ2-2|many|TRBV12-3/TRBV12-4
CAWEANTGELFF
TGTGCCTGGGAGGCTAACACCGGGGAGCTGTTTTTT
>-|TRBJ2-4|few|TRBV29-1
CSVEDPPQGRRNIQYF
TGCAGCGTTGAAGATCCCCCCCAGGGTAGAAGGAACATTCAGTACTTC
>TRBD1|TRBJ2-3|-|TRBV7-2
CASGQGVDTQYF
TGTGCCAGCGGACAGGGGGTAGATACGCAGTATTTT
>-|TRBJ2-7|few|TRBV7-9
CASSLAPTSWQYF
TGTGCCAGCAGCTTAGCGCCGACTAGTTGGCAGTACTTC
>TRBD1|TRBJ2-7|few|TRBV5-1
CASCTGTGVYEQYF
TGCGCCAGCTGCACCGGGACAGGAGTCTACGAGCAGTACTTC
>-|TRBJ2-1|-|TRBV6-2/TRBV6-3
CASSNPGDEQFF
TGTGCCAGCAGTAATCCGGGGGATGAGCAGTTCTTC
>-|TRBJ2-6|-|TRBV7-9
CASSMIQAGGANVLTF
TGTGCCAGCAGCATGATCCAGGCGGGAGGGGCCAACGTCCTGACTTTC
>TRBD2|TRBJ2-3|few|TRBV11-1
CASSLILAGGPSSDTQYF
TGTGCCAGCAGCTTAATCCTAGCGGGAGGGCCATCTTCAGATACGCAGTATTTT
>-|TRBJ2-1|-|TRBV4-1
CASSQAPGVEQFF
TGCGCCAGCAGCCAAGCCCCCGGGGTTGAGCAGTTCTTC
>-|TRBJ2-3|few|TRBV7-8
CASSLGLAGPGTDTQYF
TGTGCCAGCAGCTTAGGCCTTGCGGGACCTGGGACAGATACGCAGTATTTT
>-|TRBJ2-3|few|TRBV19
CASSIMGVAGDTQYF
TGTGCCAGTAGTATCATGGGGGTTGCCGGAGATACGCAGTATTTT
>-|TRBJ2-5|many|TRBV20-1
CSARGVGSVETQYF
TGCAGTGCTAGAGGAGTCGGGAGCGTCGAGACCCAGTACTTC
>TRBD2|TRBJ2-1|-|TRBV5-1
CASSLGGLAVNEQFF
TGCGCCAGCAGCTTGGGGGGACTAGCTGTGAATGAGCAGTTCTTC
>-|TRBJ2-7|-|TRBV5-6
CASSSGTARSEQYF
TGTGCCAGCAGTTCCGGGACCGCGCGGAGCGAGCAGTACTTC
>-|TRBJ2-1|many|TRBV4-3
CASSQDLDYNEQFF
TGCGCCAGCAGCCAAGATTTGGACTACAATGAGCAGTTCTTC
>-|TRBJ1-2|-|TRBV6-2/TRBV6-3
CASSYGELGGYTF
TGTGCCAGCAGTTACGGGGAGCTGGGAGGCTACACCTTC
>-|TRBJ2-1|-|TRBV2
CASSEVGGSGDEQFF
TGTGCCAGCAGTGAAGTGGGGGGATCGGGTGATGAGCAGTTCTTC
>-|TRBJ2-7|-|TRBV5-1
CVSSLAGYEQYF
TGCGTCAGCAGCTTGGCCGGGTACGAGCAGTACTTC
>-|TRBJ2-1|-|TRBV5-1
CASSIWGASGDEQFF
TGCGCCAGCAGCATATGGGGGGCTAGCGGCGATGAGCAGTTCTTC
>TRBD2|TRBJ2-1|-|TRBV7-2
CASSLGGSGRVEQFF
TGTGCCAGCAGCTTAGGTGGTAGCGGGAGAGTTGAGCAGTTCTTC
>-|TRBJ1-5|few|TRBV3-1
CASSQMSNQPQHF
TGTGCCAGCAGCCAAATGTCCAATCAGCCCCAGCATTTT
>TRBD2|TRBJ2-7|-|TRBV5-1
CASSRKSIAGGSSYEQYF
TGCGCCAGCAGCCGAAAATCGATAGCGGGGGGGAGCTCCTACGAGCAGTACTTC
>-|TRBJ2-6|-|TRBV30
CAWSVGAGYVSGANVLTF
TGTGCCTGGAGTGTGGGGGCAGGTTACGTTTCTGGGGCCAACGTCCTGACTTTC
>TRBD2|TRBJ2-5|few|TRBV29-1
CSTPLAGDGETQYF
TGCAGCACGCCGCTAGCGGGAGATGGGGAGACCCAGTACTTC
>-|TRBJ1-1|few|TRBV15
CATSEDAATVNTEAFF
TGTGCCACCAGCGAGGACGCTGCGACCGTGAACACTGAAGCTTTCTTT
>-|TRBJ2-7|-|TRBV11-2
CASSLDRGGTPYEQYF
TGTGCCAGCAGCTTGGACCGAGGGGGGACCCCCTACGAGCAGTACTTC
>TRBD2|TRBJ2-3|-|TRBV27
CASSFAGRADTQYF
TGTGCCAGCAGTTTCGCAGGGAGGGCAGATACGCAGTATTTT
>TRBD1|TRBJ2-1|-|TRBV5-1
CASYTGTGGYNEQFF
TGCGCCAGCTATACCGGGACAGGGGGCTACAATGAGCAGTTCTTC
>-|TRBJ1-1|few|TRBV10-3
CATTDLRGGNTEAFF
TGTGCCACCACGGACCTCAGGGGTGGCAACACTGAAGCTTTCTTT
>TRBD1|TRBJ1-1|many|TRBV10-3
CAITGTGVTEAFF
TGTGCCATCACTGGAACAGGGGTCACTGAAGCTTTCTTT
>-|TRBJ1-4|-|TRBV6-6
CASSTGEKLFF
TGTGCCAGCAGTACTGGTGAAAAACTGTTTTTT
>TRBD1|TRBJ2-5|-|TRBV25-1
CASRTGGSETQYF
TGTGCCAGCCGGACAGGGGGCTCGGAGACCCAGTACTTC
>-|TRBJ2-3|-|TRBV20-1
CSARGVRGTGTDTQYF
TGCAGTGCTAGGGGGGTCCGGGGGACGGGCACAGATACGCAGTATTTT
>-|TRBJ2-3|few|TRBV6-2/TRBV6-3
CASRGMDYPGTDTQYF
TGTGCCAGCAGGGGGATGGACTACCCCGGCACAGATACGCAGTATTTT